This T cell receptor (beta chain) came from a study of technical replicates of blood from a handful of donors. The CDR3 is 18 residues long. J gave up 4 bases and V 3 bases, and 11 bases lay outside the gene matches. Per the germline V gene, CDR1 is MGHDK and CDR2 is SYGVNS. The count of this clone is one. TCRdb's copy holds only in-frame clones and misses some; the assay was immunoSEQ multiplex PCR. The repertoire holds 70,000 to 85,000 clones, about 97% seen once, with 0.15% to 0.2% in the top ten. This chain uses TRBV25-1 with TRBJ2-6; 8 nucleotides agree with TRBD2. The receptor's source is a human donor in good health. The source material was T cells isolated from PBMCs. The CDR3 nucleotides are TGTGCCAGCAGTGACGGGGGGGAGGGAGCGTTAGGGGCCAACGTCCTGACTTTC. The encoded protein is CASSDGGEGALGANVLTF.